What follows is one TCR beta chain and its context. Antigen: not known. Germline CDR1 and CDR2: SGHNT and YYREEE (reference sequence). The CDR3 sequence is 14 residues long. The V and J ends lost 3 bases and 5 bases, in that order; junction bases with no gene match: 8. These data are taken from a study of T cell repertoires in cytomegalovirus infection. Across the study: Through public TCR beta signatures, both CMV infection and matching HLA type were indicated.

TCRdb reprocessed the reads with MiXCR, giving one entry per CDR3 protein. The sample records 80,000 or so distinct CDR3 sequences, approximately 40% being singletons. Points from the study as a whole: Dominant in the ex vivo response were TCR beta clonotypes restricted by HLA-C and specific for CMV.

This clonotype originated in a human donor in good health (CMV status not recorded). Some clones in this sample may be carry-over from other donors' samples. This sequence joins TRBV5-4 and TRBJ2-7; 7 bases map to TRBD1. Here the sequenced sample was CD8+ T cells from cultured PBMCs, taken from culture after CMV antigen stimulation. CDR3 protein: CASSYRQGPHEQYF. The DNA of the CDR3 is TGTGCCAGCAGCTACAGACAGGGCCCCCACGAGCAGTACTTC. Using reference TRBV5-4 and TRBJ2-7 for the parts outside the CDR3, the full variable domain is ETGVTQSPTHLIKTRGQQVTLRCSSQSGHNTVSWYQQALGQGPQFIFQYYREEENGRGNFPPRFSGLQFPNYSSELNVNALELDDSALYLCASSYRQGPHEQYFGPGTRLTVT.